The source of this TCR beta chain is a study of blood T cell repertoires in COVID-19. Study-wide background: The origin of the acute and convalescent COVID-19 samples was the United States, Italy and Spain. T cells, B-cell-depleted T cells, or PBMCs provided the cDNA or gDNA that served as material.

The CDR3 loop spans 14 amino acids. Germline-derived CDR1 and CDR2 are MNHEY and SMNVEV (reference sequence). Losses at the gene ends were 11 bases for V and 2 bases for J; bases not matched to a gene: 12. Original data processing: Quantification of nucleated cells was approximated via reference gene primer amplification. Clones were read by immunoSEQ multiplex PCR, and TCRdb kept only the in-frame ones, dropping some. V and J calls and clone size are given by that table; D and trimming were obtained from the DNA. The sample consists of 170,000 or so clones, 80% to 90% of them appearing once. The clonotype was recovered from a man younger than 35 who had recovered from COVID-19. Sequences were obtained from peripheral blood. The chain couples TRBV27 to TRBJ2-7, with TRBD1 matching over 7 bases. The CDR3: CAAWPRDSPYEQYF. In DNA form, the CDR3 reads TGTGCCGCTTGGCCTCGGGACAGCCCCTACGAGCAGTACTTC.